This T cell receptor (beta chain) was recovered during a study of shared T cell receptors in the human thymus. The method was immunoSEQ multiplex PCR; TCRdb's version includes in-frame clones alone and lacks a portion of them. The repertoire holds 700,000 to 750,000 clones, with 80% to 90% as singletons. Details on this clone: An end of the junction differs from the germline gene, which may be a read error.

The germline gives CDR1 ENHRY, CDR2 SYGVKD. This CDR3 has 12 amino acids. These data also formed part of another study, on human thymus T cells. From that study: All donors were healthy Finnish infants who were undergoing corrective surgery to treat congenital heart defects. Resections that were taken during corrective heart surgery supplied the thymus tissue.

The TCR sequence derives from a girl in the first two years of life with a congenital heart defect. The V gene is TRBV10-3, the J gene TRBJ1-1; no firm D call. The material sequenced was thymocytes. DNA for the CDR3: TGTGCCATCAGGGACGGGAACGCTGAAGCTTTCTTT. Protein product: CAIRDGNAEAFF.